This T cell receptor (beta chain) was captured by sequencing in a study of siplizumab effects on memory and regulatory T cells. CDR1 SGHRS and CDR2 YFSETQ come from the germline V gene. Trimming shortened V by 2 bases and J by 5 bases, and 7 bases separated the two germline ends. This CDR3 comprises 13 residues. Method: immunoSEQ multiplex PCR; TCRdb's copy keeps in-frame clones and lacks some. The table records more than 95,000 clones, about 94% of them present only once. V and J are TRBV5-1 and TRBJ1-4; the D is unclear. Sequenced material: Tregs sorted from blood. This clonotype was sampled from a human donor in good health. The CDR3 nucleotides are TGCGCCAGCAGCTTTCAAGGGAATGAAAAACTGTTTTTT. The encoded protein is CASSFQGNEKLFF.